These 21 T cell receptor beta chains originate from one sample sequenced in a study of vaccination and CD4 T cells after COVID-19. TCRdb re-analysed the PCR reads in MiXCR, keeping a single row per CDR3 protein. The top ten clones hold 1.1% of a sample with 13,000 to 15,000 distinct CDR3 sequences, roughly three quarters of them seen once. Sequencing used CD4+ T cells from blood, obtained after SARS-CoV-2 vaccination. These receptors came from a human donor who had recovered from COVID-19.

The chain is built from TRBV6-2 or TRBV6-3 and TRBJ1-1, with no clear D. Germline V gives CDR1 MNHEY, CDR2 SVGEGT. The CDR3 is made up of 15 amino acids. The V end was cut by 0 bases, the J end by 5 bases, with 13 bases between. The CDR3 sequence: CASSYSRTLLTEAFF. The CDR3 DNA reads TGTGCCAGCAGTTACTCGAGAACCTTGTTAACTGAAGCTTTCTTT.

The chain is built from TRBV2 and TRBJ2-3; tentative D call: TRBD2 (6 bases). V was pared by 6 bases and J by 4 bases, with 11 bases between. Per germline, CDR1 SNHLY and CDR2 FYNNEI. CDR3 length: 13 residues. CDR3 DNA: TGTGCCAGCAGGGACTGGGGGGCAGATACGCAGTATTTT. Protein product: CASRDWGADTQYF.

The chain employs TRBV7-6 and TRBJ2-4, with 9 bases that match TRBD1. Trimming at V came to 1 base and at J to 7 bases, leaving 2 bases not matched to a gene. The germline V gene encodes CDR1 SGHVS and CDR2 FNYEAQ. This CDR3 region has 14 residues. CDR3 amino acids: CASSLGTGVNIQYF. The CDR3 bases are TGTGCCAGCAGCTTAGGGACAGGGGTTAACATTCAGTACTTC.

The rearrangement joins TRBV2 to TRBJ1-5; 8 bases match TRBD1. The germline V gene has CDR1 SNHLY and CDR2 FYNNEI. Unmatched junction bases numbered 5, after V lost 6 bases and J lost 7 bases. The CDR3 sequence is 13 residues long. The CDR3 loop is CASRDREGQPQHF. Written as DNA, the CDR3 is TGTGCCAGCAGGGACAGGGAGGGACAGCCCCAGCATTTT.

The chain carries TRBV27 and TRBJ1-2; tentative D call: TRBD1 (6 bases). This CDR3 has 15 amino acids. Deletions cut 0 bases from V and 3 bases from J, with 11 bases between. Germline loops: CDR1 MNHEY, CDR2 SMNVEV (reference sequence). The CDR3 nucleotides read TGTGCCAGCAGTTTATCGTACAGGGAGGACTATGGCTACACCTTC. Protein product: CASSLSYREDYGYTF.

As DNA, the CDR3 is TGTGCCAGTGAGACACAGGGAGTATATGGCTACACCTTC. Its protein product is CASETQGVYGYTF. The chain has TRBV19 and TRBJ1-2, with D perhaps matching TRBD1 (6 bases). V was pared by 8 bases and J by 5 bases, with 15 bases between. The length of the CDR3 is 13 residues. Looked up from germline, CDR1 is LNHDA and CDR2 is SQIVND (reference sequence).

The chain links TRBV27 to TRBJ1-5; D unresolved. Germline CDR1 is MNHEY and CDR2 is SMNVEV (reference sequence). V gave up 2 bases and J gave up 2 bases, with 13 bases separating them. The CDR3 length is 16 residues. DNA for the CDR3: TGTGCCAGCAGTTTACGTCCCCAACGGGGCAATCAGCCCCAGCATTTT. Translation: CASSLRPQRGNQPQHF.

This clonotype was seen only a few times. Here the CDR3 DNA reads TGCAGTGCCGAGGGACTAGCGGGGATGAGGGGGCTCTACGAGCAGTACTTC. Translation gives CSAEGLAGMRGLYEQYF. The genes are TRBV20-1 and TRBJ2-7; 13 nucleotides line up with TRBD2. V dropped 6 bases and J dropped 3; count of bases not matched to a gene: 14. Germline CDR1 DFQATT, CDR2 SNEGSKA (reference sequence). This CDR3 is 17 amino acids long.

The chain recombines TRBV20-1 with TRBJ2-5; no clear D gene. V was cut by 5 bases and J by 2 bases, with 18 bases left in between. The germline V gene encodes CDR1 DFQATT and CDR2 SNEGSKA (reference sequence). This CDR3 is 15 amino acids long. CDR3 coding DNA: TGCAGTGCTCACGGGCCCTGGACGGAACAAGAGACCCAGTACTTC. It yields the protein CSAHGPWTEQETQYF.

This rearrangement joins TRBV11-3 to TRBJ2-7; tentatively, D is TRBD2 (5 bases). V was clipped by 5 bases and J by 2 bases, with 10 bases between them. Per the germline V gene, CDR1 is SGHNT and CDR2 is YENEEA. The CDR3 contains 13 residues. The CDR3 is CASSGDYTYEQYF. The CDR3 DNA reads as TGTGCCAGCAGCGGCGACTACACCTACGAGCAGTACTTC. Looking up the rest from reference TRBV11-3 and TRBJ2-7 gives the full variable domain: EAGVVQSPRYKIIEKKQPVAFWCNPISGHNTLYWYLQNLGQGPELLIRYENEEAVDDSQLPKDRFSAERLKGVDSTLKIQPAELGDSAVYLCASSGDYTYEQYFGPGTRLTVT.

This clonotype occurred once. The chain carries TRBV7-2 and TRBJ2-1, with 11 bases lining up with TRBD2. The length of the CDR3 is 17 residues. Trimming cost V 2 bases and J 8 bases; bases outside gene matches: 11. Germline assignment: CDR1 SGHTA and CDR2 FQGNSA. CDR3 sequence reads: CASSLITSGRVIDEQFF. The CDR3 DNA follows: TGTGCCAGCAGCTTAATAACTAGCGGGAGAGTTATCGATGAGCAGTTCTTC.

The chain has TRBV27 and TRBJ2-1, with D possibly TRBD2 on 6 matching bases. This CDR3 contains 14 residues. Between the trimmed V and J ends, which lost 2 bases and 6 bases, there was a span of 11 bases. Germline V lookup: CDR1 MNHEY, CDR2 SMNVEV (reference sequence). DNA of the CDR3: TGTGCCAGCAGTTTACGGACTAACGTCAATGAGCAGTTCTTC. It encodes CASSLRTNVNEQFF.

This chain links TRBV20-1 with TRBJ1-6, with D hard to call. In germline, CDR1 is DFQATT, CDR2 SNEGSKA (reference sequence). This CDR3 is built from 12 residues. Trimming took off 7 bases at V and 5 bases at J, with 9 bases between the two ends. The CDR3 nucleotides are TGCAGTGTTTACCTGAATAATTCACCCCTCCACTTT. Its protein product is CSVYLNNSPLHF.

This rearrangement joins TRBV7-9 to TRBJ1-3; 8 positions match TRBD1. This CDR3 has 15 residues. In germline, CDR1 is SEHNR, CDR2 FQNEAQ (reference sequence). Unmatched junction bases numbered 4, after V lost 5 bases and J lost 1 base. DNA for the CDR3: TGTGCCAGCAGCACGGACAGGGATTCTGGAAACACCATATATTTT. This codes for CASSTDRDSGNTIYF. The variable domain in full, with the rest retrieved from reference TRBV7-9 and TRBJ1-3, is DTGVSQNPRHKITKRGQNVTFRCDPISEHNRLYWYRQTLGQGPEFLTYFQNEAQLEKSRLLSDRFSAERPKGSFSTLEIQRTEQGDSAMYLCASSTDRDSGNTIYFGEGSWLTVV.

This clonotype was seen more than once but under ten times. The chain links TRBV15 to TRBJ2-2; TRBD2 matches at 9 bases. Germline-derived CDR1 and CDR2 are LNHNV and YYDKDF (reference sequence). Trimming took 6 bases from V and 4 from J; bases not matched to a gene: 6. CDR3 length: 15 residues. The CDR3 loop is CATREGLAGTGELFF. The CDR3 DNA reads TGTGCCACCAGAGAGGGACTAGCCGGCACCGGGGAGCTGTTTTTT.

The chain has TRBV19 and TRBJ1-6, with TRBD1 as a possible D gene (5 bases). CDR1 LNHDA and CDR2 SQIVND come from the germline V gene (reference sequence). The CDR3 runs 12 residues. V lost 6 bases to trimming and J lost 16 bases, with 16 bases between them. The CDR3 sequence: CASSPRDGKLHF. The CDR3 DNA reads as TGTGCCAGTAGCCCCAGGGACGGAAAGCTCCACTTT. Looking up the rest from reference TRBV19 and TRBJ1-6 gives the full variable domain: DGGITQSPKYLFRKEGQNVTLSCEQNLNHDAMYWYRQDPGQGLRLIYYSQIVNDFQKGDIAEGYSVSREKKESFPLTVTSAQKNPTAFYLCASSPRDGKLHFGNGTRLTVT.

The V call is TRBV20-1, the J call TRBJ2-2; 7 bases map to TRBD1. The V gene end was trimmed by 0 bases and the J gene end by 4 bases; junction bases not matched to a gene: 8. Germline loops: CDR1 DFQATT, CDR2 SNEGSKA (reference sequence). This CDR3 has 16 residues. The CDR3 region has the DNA TGCAGTGCTAGAGAGCCAAACAGGGGTCGCACCGGGGAGCTGTTTTTT. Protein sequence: CSAREPNRGRTGELFF.

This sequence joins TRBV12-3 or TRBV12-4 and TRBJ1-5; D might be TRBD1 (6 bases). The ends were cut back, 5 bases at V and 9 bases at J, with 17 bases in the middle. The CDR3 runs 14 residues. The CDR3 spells CASSGSGDIRPQHF. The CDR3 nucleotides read TGTGCCAGCAGTGGGTCAGGGGACATACGGCCCCAGCATTTT.

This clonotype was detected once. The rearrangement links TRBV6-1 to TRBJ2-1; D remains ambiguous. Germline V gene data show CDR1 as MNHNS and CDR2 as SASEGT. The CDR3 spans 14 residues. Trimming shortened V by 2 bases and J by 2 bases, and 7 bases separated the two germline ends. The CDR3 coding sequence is TGTGCCAGCAGTGAATCCCCAACCTACAATGAGCAGTTCTTC. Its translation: CASSESPTYNEQFF.

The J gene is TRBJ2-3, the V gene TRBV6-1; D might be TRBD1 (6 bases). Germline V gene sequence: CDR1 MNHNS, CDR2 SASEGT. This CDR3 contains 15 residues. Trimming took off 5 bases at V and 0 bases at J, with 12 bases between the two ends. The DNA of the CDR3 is TGTGCCAGCAGTAGAACGACAGGTAGCACAGATACGCAGTATTTT. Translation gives CASSRTTGSTDTQYF.

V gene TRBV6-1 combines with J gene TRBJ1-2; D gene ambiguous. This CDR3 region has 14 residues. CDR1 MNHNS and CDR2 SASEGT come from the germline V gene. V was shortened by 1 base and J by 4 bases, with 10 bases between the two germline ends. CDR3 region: CASSEEATVYGYTF. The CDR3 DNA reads TGTGCCAGCAGTGAAGAGGCCACAGTCTATGGCTACACCTTC.